The sequence of this T cell receptor beta chain was determined in a study of blood T cell repertoires in COVID-19. Study summary: COVID-19 samples, acute and convalescent, were from the United States, Italy and Spain. The cDNA or gDNA used as material had been derived from T cells, B-cell-depleted T cells, or PBMCs.

This CDR3 has 17 residues. Germline loops: CDR1 MDHEN, CDR2 SYDVKM. Between the trimmed V and J ends, which lost 4 bases and 7 bases, there was a span of 23 bases. How the authors handled the data: Nucleated cell counts were estimated from reference gene primer amplification. This table comes from immunoSEQ multiplex PCR, and its TCRdb copy is limited to in-frame clones, with some not included. The V and J calls and clone size are taken from that table; D and trimming were inferred from the DNA. The top ten hold about 8.8% of the sample, which has around 250,000 clones, around 86% seen once. This clone was found once.

The sequence was collected from a man in his forties with active or convalescent COVID-19. The chain couples TRBV28 to TRBJ1-5, with a possible D match to TRBD1 (6 bases). Input material: peripheral blood. The CDR3 protein is CASSSRPYDRIEQPQHF. The CDR3 coding sequence is TGTGCCAGCAGTTCAAGACCGTACGACAGGATCGAGCAGCCCCAGCATTTT.